One and the same sample provided the 6 T cell receptor beta chains below, sequenced in a study of cytotoxic CD8 clonotypes in ibrutinib-treated CLL. This table comes from immunoSEQ multiplex PCR, and its TCRdb copy is limited to in-frame clones, with some not included. The top ten hold approximately 5.4% of the sample, which has over 14,000 clones, 70% seen once. Sequenced material: PBMCs, taken before ibrutinib treatment. These receptors were obtained from a human donor with chronic lymphocytic leukemia.

V is TRBV7-2 and J is TRBJ1-5; tentatively, D is TRBD1 (6 bases). Germline V gives CDR1 SGHTA, CDR2 FQGNSA. V shed 3 bases and J shed 6 bases, with 15 bases lying between them. The CDR3 is made up of 15 amino acids. CDR3 loop: CASSFGMGAFQPQHF. The CDR3 region has the DNA TGTGCCAGCAGCTTCGGCATGGGGGCTTTTCAGCCCCAGCATTTT.

This sequence joins TRBV7-2 and TRBJ2-5; D could derive from TRBD1 or TRBD2 (8 bases each). The V end was cut by 6 bases, the J end by 2 bases, with 16 bases between. The germline CDR1 and CDR2 sequences are SGHTA and FQGNSA. The CDR3 extends over 15 amino acids. In nucleotides, the CDR3 is TGTGCCAGCAGGGACAGGGCTAGCGGGCAAGAGACCCAGTACTTC. Translating it yields CASRDRASGQETQYF.

J is TRBJ2-3 and V is TRBV6-6, with TRBD2 as a possible D gene (7 bases). The length of the CDR3 is 15 residues. V shed 5 bases and J shed 2 bases, with 14 bases lying between them. Germline CDR1 and CDR2: MNHNY and SVGAGI (reference sequence). The CDR3 DNA sequence: TGTGCCAGCAGTCCTCTGGCGGGGGCCACAGATACGCAGTATTTT. This codes for CASSPLAGATDTQYF.

This clone is medium-sized (0.01 to 0.1%) by share. The V gene is TRBV2, the J gene TRBJ1-5; maybe TRBD1 (5 bases). There are 13 residues in the CDR3. Trimming removed 7 bases at V and 4 bases at J, with 11 bases between. In germline, CDR1 is SNHLY, CDR2 FYNNEI. DNA of the CDR3: TGTGCCAGCACAGCGGGGGAGAATCAGCCCCAGCATTTT. This translates into CASTAGENQPQHF.

The rearrangement links TRBV27 to TRBJ1-3, with TRBD1 matching over 7 bases. Germline CDR1 and CDR2: MNHEY and SMNVEV (reference sequence). V dropped 6 bases and J dropped 2; count of bases not matched to a gene: 4. The CDR3 runs 14 residues. As DNA, the CDR3 is TGTGCCAGCAGGCTCCAGGGGGCTGGAAACACCATATATTTT. Its translation: CASRLQGAGNTIYF.

J is TRBJ1-1 and V is TRBV5-1; unclear D gene. There are 15 residues in the CDR3. The V and J ends lost 0 bases and 7 bases respectively, with 16 bases between them. The germline V gene encodes CDR1 SGHRS and CDR2 YFSETQ. The CDR3 protein is CASSLGLGSEGEAFF. The CDR3 DNA reads as TGCGCCAGCAGCTTGGGCCTGGGTTCCGAGGGTGAAGCTTTCTTT. Full variable domain (missing parts from reference TRBV5-1 and TRBJ1-1): KAGVTQTPRYLIKTRGQQVTLSCSPISGHRSVSWYQQTPGQGLQFLFEYFSETQRNKGNFPGRFSGRQFSNSRSEMNVSTLELGDSALYLCASSLGLGSEGEAFFGQGTRLTVV.